Below, 9 T cell receptor beta chains from the same sample are listed, as sequenced in a study of T cell responses to AZD1222 COVID-19 vaccine. Some clones are missing from TCRdb's copy, which holds only in-frame ones; the method was immunoSEQ multiplex PCR. The sample lists 85,000 to 110,000 clones, around nine tenths occurring once. The sequences come from peripheral blood, collected on day 0 of AZD1222 vaccination. These receptors were taken from an adult in good health.

The chain recombines TRBV19 with TRBJ1-1; 7 bases line up with TRBD1. Trimming cost V 6 bases and J 6 bases; bases outside gene matches: 10. From germline, CDR1 is LNHDA and CDR2 SQIVND (reference sequence). The CDR3 extends over 14 amino acids. The CDR3 nucleotides read TGTGCCAGTAGACCCACAGGGGCGGGGGCTGAAGCTTTCTTT. Protein: CASRPTGAGAEAFF.

The chain is built from TRBV7-2 and TRBJ2-5, with TRBD1 matching over 7 bases. CDR3 length equals 13 residues. CDR1 and CDR2 from the germline V gene are SGHTA and FQGNSA. V lost 10 bases, J lost 1 base, and 6 bases stayed unmatched. CDR3 bases: TGTGCCACCTGCCGGGACAGCCAAGAGACCCAGTACTTC. This gives the protein CATCRDSQETQYF.

This rearrangement joins TRBV2 to TRBJ2-5; D call uncertain. V was shortened by 11 bases and J by 3 bases, with 13 bases between the two germline ends. Germline values: CDR1 SNHLY, CDR2 FYNNEI. The CDR3 loop spans 12 amino acids. The CDR3 nucleotides are TGTGCCGTTAGGGAAGGTAAAGAGACCCAGTACTTC. Its protein product is CAVREGKETQYF.

The V and J genes are TRBV13 and TRBJ2-6, with a weak D call TRBD1 (5 bases). Germline V CDR1 and CDR2: PRHDT, FYEKMQ (reference sequence). CDR3 length equals 15 residues. V was shortened by 5 bases and J by 1 base, with 9 bases between the two germline ends. This CDR3 is CASSVQGSGANVLTF. The CDR3 nucleotides are TGTGCCAGCAGCGTCCAGGGTTCTGGGGCCAACGTCCTGACTTTC.

The gene calls are TRBV7-3 and TRBJ1-6; D call uncertain. The V gene lost 1 base and the J gene lost 7 bases, with 11 bases spanning the gap. The CDR3 is made up of 15 amino acids. The germline V gene has CDR1 SGHTA and CDR2 FQGTGA. CDR3 loop: CASSLSLMGNSPLHF. The CDR3 nucleotides read TGTGCCAGCAGCTTAAGTTTGATGGGCAATTCACCCCTCCACTTT.

This chain connects TRBV10-3 to TRBJ1-2; TRBD1 might be the D (6 bases). Trimming pared 3 bases from V and 8 bases from J, leaving 16 bases between. CDR3 length: 14 residues. Germline assignment: CDR1 ENHRY and CDR2 SYGVKD. The CDR3: CAISDPQGGGGYTF. Here the CDR3 DNA reads TGTGCCATCAGTGACCCCCAAGGGGGAGGGGGCTACACCTTC.

The chain combines TRBV6-5 with TRBJ1-4, with TRBD1 matching 7 bases. This CDR3 comprises 14 residues. With V trimmed by 5 bases and J by 5 bases, 5 bases remained unmatched. CDR1 is MNHEY and CDR2 is SVGAGI in the germline V gene. The CDR3: CASSTTGLNEKLFF. The CDR3 DNA is TGTGCCAGCAGTACGACAGGGCTAAATGAAAAACTGTTTTTT.

The chain joins TRBV10-1 to TRBJ1-4; D is unclear. This CDR3 comprises 15 residues. The V end lost 0 bases, the J end lost 2 bases, and 7 bases lay between the germline ends. The V gene's germline CDR1 is WNHNN and CDR2 SYGVQD (reference sequence). For the CDR3, the DNA is TGCGCCAGCAGTGAGTCGGGCGGGACTAATGAAAAACTGTTTTTT. It specifies CASSESGGTNEKLFF.

The chain links TRBV28 to TRBJ1-1, with a tentative D call TRBD1 (5 bases). The CDR3 length is 12 residues. Per the germline V gene, CDR1 is MDHEN and CDR2 is SYDVKM. The ends were cut back, 2 bases at V and 9 bases at J, with 10 bases in the middle. CDR3 nucleotides: TGTGCCAGCAGTTTAGGGAAGGGGCAAGCTTTCTTT. This encodes CASSLGKGQAFF.